The 30 T cell receptor beta chains given below trace back to one sample, sequenced in a study of CXCR3-negative and CXCR3-positive naive CD8 T cells. Study-wide points: Hydrophobicity of TRB CDR3s was greater in CXCR3-positive naive cells than in CXCR3-negative naive cells.

UMI-labeled 5' RACE yielded the TRB cDNA libraries. TCRdb reanalyzed the 5' RACE reads, giving one entry per CDR3 protein sequence and no DNA. This table lists fewer than 65,000 distinct CDR3 sequences. These TCRs are of unknown antigen specificity. Sample: naive CXCR3+ CD8+ T cells from blood. The subset: CD45RO-CCR7+CD27+CD95- naive CD8+ T cells expressing CXCR3 (TNR3+). The receptors come from a human donor in good health. Some clones in this sample may be carry-over from other donors' samples.

The chain links TRBV5-5 to TRBJ2-7; the TCRdb call, TRBD1, lacks DNA for checking. Germline-derived CDR1 and CDR2 are SGHKS and YYEKEE (reference sequence). This CDR3 is built from 14 residues. CDR3 region: CASSFRQVSYEQYF. Full variable domain (outside the CDR3, taken from reference TRBV5-5 and TRBJ2-7): DAGVTQSPTHLIKTRGQQVTLRCSPISGHKSVSWYQQVLGQGPQFIFQYYEKEERGRGNFPDRFSARQFPNYSSELNVNALLLGDSALYLCASSFRQVSYEQYFGPGTRLTVT.

V is TRBV19 and J is TRBJ2-5; the D gene TCRdb calls, TRBD1, cannot be checked with no DNA. There are 13 residues in the CDR3. The germline V gene has CDR1 LNHDA and CDR2 SQIVND (reference sequence). The CDR3: CASGMMFRETQYF.

The rearrangement links TRBV7-2 to TRBJ2-3; lacking DNA, the TRBD1 call made by TCRdb goes unchecked. In germline, CDR1 is SGHTA, CDR2 FQGNSA. The CDR3 is 15 amino acids. CDR3 sequence: CARTRGGLGTDTQYF.

The J gene is TRBJ1-4, the V gene TRBV6-6. The CDR3 runs 15 residues. CDR1 and CDR2 (germline): MNHNY, SVGAGI (reference sequence). CDR3 region: CASSRFYPTNEKLFF.

The chain carries TRBV29-1 and TRBJ1-1; TCRdb calls TRBD1, which cannot be checked without DNA. This CDR3 region has 14 residues. Germline lookup yields CDR1 SQVTM and CDR2 ANQGSEA. Here the CDR3 reads CSAPGVGRHNEAFF.

The chain combines TRBV4-2 with TRBJ2-7; there is no DNA to check the TCRdb D call of TRBD1. There are 14 residues in the CDR3. Germline CDR1 LGHNA, CDR2 YNFKEQ. CDR3 loop: CASSPGQGSYEQYF.

V usage is TRBV7-6 and J usage is TRBJ1-1. The CDR3 runs 14 residues. Germline V gene data show CDR1 as SGHVS and CDR2 as FNYEAQ. This chain's CDR3 is CASSLGSGDTEAFF.

This chain links TRBV5-1 with TRBJ2-2; the TRBD2 assignment by TCRdb is unverifiable without DNA. CDR3 size: 13 residues. CDR1 is SGHRS and CDR2 is YFSETQ in the germline V gene. CDR3 region: CASREVSTGELFF.

The V gene is TRBV29-1, the J gene TRBJ2-3; TCRdb calls TRBD2, which cannot be checked without DNA. This CDR3 is built from 15 residues. Germline V CDR1 and CDR2: SQVTM, ANQGSEA. The CDR3: CSVLRTSGVTDTQYF.

The genes are TRBV29-1 and TRBJ2-2; TCRdb designates TRBD1, a call that cannot be tested without DNA. CDR1 and CDR2 from the germline V gene are SQVTM and ANQGSEA. The CDR3 has 15 amino acids. The CDR3 region is CSVIPGRRNTGELFF.

The V call is TRBV20-1, the J call TRBJ2-1; TCRdb's D call of TRBD1 is untestable without DNA. Germline V gene sequence: CDR1 DFQATT, CDR2 SNEGSKA (reference sequence). The CDR3 runs 15 residues. The CDR3 sequence is CSARDIGTALHEQFF.

The CDR3 sequence: CASSLGDRAIAEQFF. The chain is built from TRBV7-6 and TRBJ2-1; the D call from TCRdb, TRBD1, cannot be confirmed without DNA. The germline V gene encodes CDR1 SGHVS and CDR2 FNYEAQ. This CDR3 is built from 15 residues. Based on the CDR3 plus reference TRBV7-6 and TRBJ2-1, the full variable domain is GAGVSQSPRYKVTKRGQDVALRCDPISGHVSLYWYRQALGQGPEFLTYFNYEAQQDKSGLPNDRFSAERPEGSISTLTIQRTEQRDSAMYRCASSLGDRAIAEQFFGPGTRLTVL.

This chain links TRBV4-2 with TRBJ2-4; TCRdb selects TRBD2, and the lack of DNA leaves this call unchecked. This CDR3 comprises 16 residues. The germline V gene encodes CDR1 LGHNA and CDR2 YNFKEQ. CDR3 residues: CASSQDPLAGENIQYF.

The J gene is TRBJ2-1, the V gene TRBV5-1; checking the TCRdb D call of TRBD1 is not possible without DNA. CDR1 and CDR2 (germline): SGHRS, YFSETQ. This CDR3 contains 13 residues. The CDR3 spells CASSLDSGATGFF.

The gene calls are TRBV29-1 and TRBJ1-2; TCRdb's D gene call, TRBD1, goes unchecked for lack of DNA. The CDR3 runs 13 residues. Germline-derived CDR1 and CDR2 are SQVTM and ANQGSEA. CDR3 amino acids: CSVGGGVGTGYTF.

The V and J genes are TRBV27 and TRBJ2-6. Germline values: CDR1 MNHEY, CDR2 SMNVEV (reference sequence). CDR3 length: 13 residues. CDR3: CASSLGGANVLTF.

V usage is TRBV29-1 and J usage is TRBJ2-7; there is no DNA to check the TCRdb D call of TRBD2. Germline CDR1 and CDR2: SQVTM and ANQGSEA. The CDR3 spans 13 residues. The CDR3 here is CSVEDQEGYEQYF.

The chain couples TRBV7-2 to TRBJ2-3. CDR1 SGHTA and CDR2 FQGNSA come from the germline V gene. The CDR3 totals 15 residues. The CDR3 reads CASSLANWPSDTQYF.

V gene TRBV28 combines with J gene TRBJ2-7; TCRdb designates TRBD2, a call that cannot be tested without DNA. CDR3 length: 16 residues. Germline values: CDR1 MDHEN, CDR2 SYDVKM. The CDR3 sequence: CASSLGARTSSYEQYF.

CDR3 sequence reads: CASTPGRDTYEQYF. This chain connects TRBV12-3 or TRBV12-4 to TRBJ2-7; TCRdb picks TRBD1, but there is no DNA to check that call. The CDR3 length is 14 residues.

Here the CDR3 reads CASSFHSPGTATNEKLFF. The V and J genes are TRBV7-9 and TRBJ1-4. This CDR3 is built from 18 residues. The V gene's germline CDR1 is SEHNR and CDR2 FQNEAQ (reference sequence).

The chain carries TRBV5-1 and TRBJ1-2. CDR1 is SGHRS and CDR2 is YFSETQ in the germline V gene. The CDR3 consists of 15 residues. The CDR3 reads CASSPGLGSSDGYTF.

This chain joins TRBV29-1 and TRBJ2-1; TCRdb's D call, TRBD2, is unchecked because there is no DNA. The CDR3 extends over 14 amino acids. CDR1 and CDR2 from the germline V gene are SQVTM and ANQGSEA. CDR3 in amino acids: CSATGLAVYNEQFF.

This chain links TRBV20-1 with TRBJ2-7; the D call of TRBD1 rests on TCRdb alone, since no DNA is present to check it. CDR3 length: 13 residues. The germline V gene encodes CDR1 DFQATT and CDR2 SNEGSKA (reference sequence). Here the CDR3 reads CSALRDPSYEQYF.

This sequence joins TRBV10-3 and TRBJ2-7; TCRdb designates TRBD1, a call that cannot be tested without DNA. The CDR3 runs to 13 residues. Germline CDR1 and CDR2: ENHRY and SYGVKD. Here the CDR3 reads CATTGTDRYEQYF.

The V and J genes are TRBV30 and TRBJ2-7. Germline CDR1 and CDR2: GTSNPN and SVGIG (reference sequence). The CDR3 covers 13 residues. The CDR3 reads CAWSRLETSEQYF. The whole variable domain, filled in from reference TRBV30 and TRBJ2-7, reads SQTIHQWPATLVQPVGSPLSLECTVEGTSNPNLYWYRQAAGRGLQLLFYSVGIGQISSEVPQNLSASRPQDRQFILSSKKLLLSDSGFYLCAWSRLETSEQYFGPGTRLTVT.

Here the CDR3 reads CSARVGGQVPYEQYF. The chain carries TRBV20-1 and TRBJ2-7; TCRdb outputs TRBD1, but without DNA this stays unchecked. This CDR3 is 15 amino acids long. Germline V gene sequence: CDR1 DFQATT, CDR2 SNEGSKA (reference sequence).

The rearrangement uses TRBV12-3 or TRBV12-4 and TRBJ1-1; TCRdb's assignment of TRBD1 cannot be checked, as there is no DNA. This CDR3 has 17 residues. CDR3 region: CASSDKADTGMETEAFF.

V usage is TRBV12-3 or TRBV12-4 and J usage is TRBJ1-1. CDR3 length equals 11 residues. This chain's CDR3 is CASSQPPEAFF.

V gene TRBV5-1 combines with J gene TRBJ2-7; TCRdb names TRBD1, which stays unverified in the absence of DNA. The CDR3 loop spans 15 amino acids. CDR1 is SGHRS, CDR2 YFSETQ, per germline. The CDR3: CASSDLTGTGIEQYF.